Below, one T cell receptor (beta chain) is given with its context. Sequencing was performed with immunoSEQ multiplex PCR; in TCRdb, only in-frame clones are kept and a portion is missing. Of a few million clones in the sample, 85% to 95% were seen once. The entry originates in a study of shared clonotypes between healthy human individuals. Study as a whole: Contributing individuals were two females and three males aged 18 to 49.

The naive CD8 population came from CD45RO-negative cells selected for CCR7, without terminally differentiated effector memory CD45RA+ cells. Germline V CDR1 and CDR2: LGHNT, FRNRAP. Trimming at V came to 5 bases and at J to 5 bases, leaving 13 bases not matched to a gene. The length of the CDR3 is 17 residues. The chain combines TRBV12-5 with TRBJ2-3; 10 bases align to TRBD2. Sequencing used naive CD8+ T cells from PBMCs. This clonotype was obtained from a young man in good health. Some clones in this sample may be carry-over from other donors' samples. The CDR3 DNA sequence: TGTGCTAGTGGTATCGGAACCGGGACTAGCGAAAGAGATACGCAGTATTTT. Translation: CASGIGTGTSERDTQYF.